This TCR beta chain was retrieved from a study of blood T cell repertoires in COVID-19. Per the original data handling: Reference gene primer amplification gave estimated nucleated cell counts. The assay was immunoSEQ multiplex PCR, and TCRdb's table has in-frame clones only and misses some. V, J and clone size were drawn from that table, and D and trimming were deduced from the DNA. The table has 120,000 to 150,000 clones, around 81% seen once; the top ten hold approximately 12%. The CDR3 loop spans 15 amino acids. CDR1 SNHLY and CDR2 FYNNEI come from the germline V gene. V was clipped by 3 bases and J by 7 bases; unmatched bases: 11.

The sample was peripheral blood. This TCR came from a man between 60 and 75 years old with active or convalescent COVID-19. The chain couples TRBV2 to TRBJ2-5, with 7 bases identical to TRBD1. CDR3: CASSEETGIMGTQYF. The CDR3 bases are TGTGCCAGCAGTGAGGAGACAGGGATAATGGGGACCCAGTACTTC.